This T cell receptor beta chain was identified during a study of memory CD4+ T cells and cytomegalovirus serostatus. In the study overall: Donors were healthy Belgian adults, 10 or so CMV seropositive and under 30 seronegative. Broader study findings: Of under 200 reported CMV TCRbeta sequences, just over 65 were found in memory CD4+ repertoires.

Turning to this clone: As yet, its antigen is unknown.

Profiled with immunoSEQ multiplex PCR; TCRdb holds only in-frame clones, not every one. The sample has 50,000 or so clones; more than 70% are singletons. Single viable CD3+CD4+CD8-CD45RO+ cells were sorted as the memory CD4+ T cells. CD4+ T cells were isolated by positive magnetic selection. This CDR3 contains 15 residues. Between the trimmed V and J ends, which lost 1 base and 4 bases, there was a span of 11 bases. CDR1 and CDR2 (germline): SGHNT, YENEEA. The specimen was memory CD4+ T cells from blood. The origin of this receptor is an adult in good health and CMV-seropositive. V usage is TRBV11-3 and J usage is TRBJ1-5, with no clear D. CDR3 residues: CASSLVVAANQPQHF. CDR3 DNA sequence: TGTGCCAGCAGCTTAGTGGTGGCAGCTAATCAGCCCCAGCATTTT.